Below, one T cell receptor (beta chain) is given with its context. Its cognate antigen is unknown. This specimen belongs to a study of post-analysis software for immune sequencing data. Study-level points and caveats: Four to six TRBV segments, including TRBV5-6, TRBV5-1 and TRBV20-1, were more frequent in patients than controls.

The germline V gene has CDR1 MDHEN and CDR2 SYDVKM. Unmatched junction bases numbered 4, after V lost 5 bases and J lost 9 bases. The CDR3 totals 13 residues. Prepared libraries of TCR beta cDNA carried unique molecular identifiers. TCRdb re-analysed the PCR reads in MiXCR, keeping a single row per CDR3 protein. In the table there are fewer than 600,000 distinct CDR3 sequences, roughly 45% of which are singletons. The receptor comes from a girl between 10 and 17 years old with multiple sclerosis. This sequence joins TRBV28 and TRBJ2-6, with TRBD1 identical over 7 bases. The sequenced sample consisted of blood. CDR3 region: CASSPGQHNVLTF. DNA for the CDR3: TGTGCCAGCAGTCCGGGACAGCACAACGTCCTGACTTTC.